One and the same sample provided the 26 T cell receptor beta chains below, sequenced in a study of blood T cells in healthy people across ages. A sample-barcoded 5' primer and a J-beta primer mix were used in a second PCR of about 6 to 12 cycles. MiXCR, run by TCRdb on the 5' RACE reads, gives a single entry per CDR3 protein. Of around 690,000 distinct CDR3 sequences in the sample, about 53% were seen once. The sequenced sample consisted of blood. The receptors were sampled from a man in his fifties or sixties in good health.

This chain connects TRBV13 to TRBJ1-6; 9 nucleotides match TRBD1. The CDR3 loop spans 17 amino acids. The trim removed 4 bases at V and 5 bases at J, leaving 9 bases unmatched. CDR1 and CDR2 (germline): PRHDT, FYEKMQ (reference sequence). The CDR3 here is CASSSNRGRWNNSPLHF. The CDR3 region has the DNA TGTGCCAGCAGCTCGAACAGGGGGCGCTGGAATAATTCACCCCTCCACTTT.

This clonotype has just a few counts. The rearrangement uses TRBV5-1 and TRBJ2-7; TRBD1 might be the D (6 bases). V was cut by 3 bases and J by 2 bases, with 12 bases left in between. Looked up from germline, CDR1 is SGHRS and CDR2 is YFSETQ. The length of the CDR3 is 14 residues. The CDR3 reads CASSSSGDTYEQYF. DNA for the CDR3: TGCGCCAGCAGCTCCTCCGGGGACACCTACGAGCAGTACTTC.

The chain couples TRBV15 to TRBJ2-5; D may be TRBD1 or TRBD2 (5 bases each). The V gene lost 5 bases and the J gene lost 0 bases, with 10 bases spanning the gap. This CDR3 is 14 amino acids long. Germline values: CDR1 LNHNV, CDR2 YYDKDF (reference sequence). Here the CDR3 DNA reads TGTGCCACCAGCCTGGGACGGTACCAAGAGACCCAGTACTTC. Its translation: CATSLGRYQETQYF. Together with reference TRBV15 and TRBJ2-5, the CDR3 gives the full variable domain: DAMVIQNPRYQVTQFGKPVTLSCSQTLNHNVMYWYQQKSSQAPKLLFHYYDKDFNNEADTPDNFQSRRPNTSFCFLDIRSPGLGDTAMYLCATSLGRYQETQYFGPGTRLLVL.

This sequence joins TRBV6-2 or TRBV6-3 and TRBJ2-7; D is undetermined. Trimming removed 5 bases from V and 6 bases from J, with 14 bases in between. Germline CDR1 is MNHEY and CDR2 is SVGEGT. The CDR3 totals 13 residues. DNA for the CDR3: TGTGCCAGCAGTAAATCGCCAGCTCCCGAGCAGTACTTC. It specifies CASSKSPAPEQYF.

V and J are TRBV10-1 and TRBJ2-1; D may correspond to TRBD1 or TRBD2 (6 bases each). Judging by the DNA end, TRBJ2-7 fits better; the J call may be wrong. The CDR3 has 14 residues. Looked up from germline, CDR1 is WNHNN and CDR2 is SYGVQD (reference sequence). As DNA, the CDR3 is TGCGCCAGCAGTAGAGGGGGGTCCTACAATGAGCAGTACTTC. This codes for CASSRGGSYNEQYF.

A word on this clonotype: Possible read error: a much larger clone is one base away. The J gene is TRBJ1-4, the V gene TRBV2, with D possibly matching TRBD1 (6 bases). Germline CDR1 reads SNHLY; CDR2 reads FYNNEI. The CDR3 extends over 14 amino acids. V shed 2 bases and J shed 5 bases, with 9 bases lying between them. CDR3: CASSEKGVNEKLFF. CDR3 bases: TGTGCCAGCAGTGAAAAGGGGGTGAATGAAAAACTGTTTTTT.

DNA for the CDR3: TGCGCCAGCAGCCAAGTAGCCAGGGTGGAAGAGACCCAGTACTTC. It specifies CASSQVARVEETQYF. The chain recombines TRBV4-1 with TRBJ2-5; a weak D match, TRBD1 (5 bases). The CDR3 runs to 15 residues. Germline values: CDR1 MGHRA, CDR2 YSYEKL. The V gene lost 1 base and the J gene lost 3 bases, with 12 bases spanning the gap.

V and J are TRBV29-1 and TRBJ2-1; the match to TRBD2 covers 8 bases. The CDR3 covers 15 residues. Germline assignment: CDR1 SQVTM and CDR2 ANQGSEA. With V trimmed by 6 bases and J by 6 bases, 13 bases remained unmatched. The CDR3 loop is CSVPKRSSGANEQFF. For the CDR3, the DNA is TGCAGCGTCCCCAAACGTAGTAGCGGGGCCAATGAGCAGTTCTTC.

As concerns this clonotype: This could be a read error, since a much larger clone is one nucleotide away. The chain joins TRBV19 to TRBJ2-5; 7 nucleotides match TRBD1. The tail of the sequence fits TRBJ2-1 better, so the J call may be wrong. The CDR3 runs 14 residues. CDR1 is LNHDA and CDR2 is SQIVND in the germline V gene (reference sequence). CDR3: CASSTWDSGETQFF. The CDR3 DNA follows: TGTGCCAGTAGTACCTGGGACAGCGGAGAGACCCAGTTCTTC.

The V call is TRBV20-1, the J call TRBJ2-1; TRBD1 aligns across 8 bases. The J call may be faulty, since TRBJ2-7 better matches the DNA end. Germline V gene lookup returns CDR1 DFQATT and CDR2 SNEGSKA (reference sequence). The CDR3 runs 15 residues. This CDR3 is CSASGSGGSYNEQYF. CDR3 coding DNA: TGCAGTGCTAGTGGATCAGGGGGCTCCTACAATGAGCAGTACTTC.

This clonotype occurred a few times. This rearrangement joins TRBV12-3 or TRBV12-4 to TRBJ2-1, with TRBD2 identical over 11 bases. This CDR3 contains 15 residues. Unmatched junction bases numbered 4, after V lost 0 bases and J lost 9 bases. In DNA form, the CDR3 reads TGTGCCAGCAGTTTAGCTAGCGGGGGGGCCGGTGAGCAGTTCTTC. Amino acids: CASSLASGGAGEQFF.

The V gene is TRBV11-2, the J gene TRBJ2-1; 7 bases match TRBD1. J was trimmed by 9 bases and V by 8 bases; bases with no gene match: 13. The CDR3 spans 14 residues. Germline CDR1 reads SGHAT; CDR2 reads FQNNGV. The CDR3 loop is CASSPDRVRGEQFF. Here the CDR3 DNA reads TGTGCCAGCTCCCCTGACAGGGTCAGGGGTGAGCAGTTCTTC.

The genes are TRBV7-2 and TRBJ2-1, with D possibly called TRBD1 or TRBD2 (5 bases each). Trimming shortened V by 4 bases and J by 2 bases, and 12 bases separated the two germline ends. Germline lookup yields CDR1 SGHTA and CDR2 FQGNSA. The CDR3 has 15 amino acids. CDR3 sequence: CASSSYWGTYNEQFF. CDR3 nucleotides: TGTGCCAGCAGCTCGTATTGGGGGACCTACAATGAGCAGTTCTTC.

The chain has TRBV7-2 and TRBJ2-1; possibly TRBD1 for D (5 bases). Germline CDR1 reads SGHTA; CDR2 reads FQGNSA. This CDR3 has 12 residues. V gave up 5 bases and J gave up 7 bases, with 9 bases separating them. CDR3 amino acids: CASSPTVNEQFF. The CDR3 DNA reads TGTGCCAGCAGCCCGACAGTTAATGAGCAGTTCTTC.

V and J are TRBV7-2 and TRBJ2-3, with D unclear. The CDR3 contains 13 residues. The ends were cut back, 6 bases at V and 3 bases at J, with 10 bases in the middle. CDR1 and CDR2 (germline): SGHTA, FQGNSA. The chain's CDR3 is CASSSRVTDTQYF. The CDR3 nucleotides read TGTGCCAGCAGTTCTCGCGTAACAGATACGCAGTATTTT.

The chain combines TRBV3-1 with TRBJ2-7, with a tentative D call TRBD2 (5 bases). Gene TRBJ2-5 matches the end of the DNA better, so the J call may be wrong. Germline loops: CDR1 LGHDT, CDR2 YNNKEL (reference sequence). CDR3 length equals 16 residues. DNA for the CDR3: TGTGCCAGCAGCCAAGATGATTGCGAGGGAAGAGAGACCCAGTACTTC. This gives the protein CASSQDDCEGRETQYF.

The gene calls are TRBV4-2 and TRBJ2-6; TRBD1 agrees at 7 bases. V lost 2 bases to trimming and J lost 4 bases; unmatched junction nucleotides: 5. The CDR3 consists of 16 residues. Germline V gives CDR1 LGHNA, CDR2 YNFKEQ. This chain's CDR3 is CASSQRQGPGANVLTF. As DNA, the CDR3 is TGTGCCAGCAGCCAACGACAGGGACCCGGGGCCAACGTCCTGACTTTC.

This clonotype appeared a few times. This chain links TRBV2 with TRBJ1-6; D is possibly TRBD1 (5 bases). CDR1 SNHLY and CDR2 FYNNEI come from the germline V gene. The CDR3 is 13 residues long. Trimming pared 4 bases from V and 13 bases from J, leaving 14 bases between. Here the CDR3 reads CASSVRERGPLHF. CDR3 in DNA: TGTGCCAGCAGTGTCAGGGAACGAGGGCCCCTCCACTTT.

V gene TRBV12-3 or TRBV12-4 combines with J gene TRBJ2-4, with TRBD2 identical over 7 bases. The DNA matches TRBJ2-7 better at its end, which makes the J call doubtful. The CDR3 runs to 14 residues. CDR3: CASTGGTTSYEQYF. In DNA form, the CDR3 reads TGTGCCAGCACGGGCGGGACTACATCGTACGAGCAGTACTTC.

The rearrangement links TRBV7-9 to TRBJ1-2; weak D call: TRBD1 (5 bases). Between the trimmed V and J ends, which lost 4 bases and 3 bases, there was a span of 9 bases. Germline V gene lookup returns CDR1 SEHNR and CDR2 FQNEAQ (reference sequence). This CDR3 contains 13 residues. In DNA form, the CDR3 reads TGTGCCAGCAGCTGGGGGGAGGACTATGGCTACACCTTC. As protein: CASSWGEDYGYTF. The entire variable domain, with the rest obtained from reference TRBV7-9 and TRBJ1-2, is as follows: DTGVSQNPRHKITKRGQNVTFRCDPISEHNRLYWYRQTLGQGPEFLTYFQNEAQLEKSRLLSDRFSAERPKGSFSTLEIQRTEQGDSAMYLCASSWGEDYGYTFGSGTRLTVV.

The chain joins TRBV2 to TRBJ2-2; TRBD2 agrees at 10 bases. The J segment lost 7 bases and the V segment lost 7 bases, leaving 6 bases of the junction unmatched. CDR1 and CDR2 from the germline V gene are SNHLY and FYNNEI. CDR3 length equals 14 residues. CDR3 coding DNA: TGTGCCAGCATGGCTAGCGGGGGTCACGGGGAGCTGTTTTTT. Translated, it gives CASMASGGHGELFF. Complete variable domain (other parts from reference TRBV2 and TRBJ2-2): EPEVTQTPSHQVTQMGQEVILRCVPISNHLYFYWYRQILGQKVEFLVSFYNNEISEKSEIFDDQFSVERPDGSNFTLKIRSTKLEDSAMYFCASMASGGHGELFFGEGSRLTVL.

The J gene is TRBJ2-7, the V gene TRBV7-8; 8 bases are shared with TRBD2. This CDR3 has 16 residues. The germline gives CDR1 SGHVS, CDR2 FQNEAQ. V lost 5 bases, J lost 0 bases, and 9 bases stayed unmatched. CDR3 DNA sequence: TGTGCCAGCAGCACGGGGGGGTGGGCAAGCTCCTACGAGCAGTACTTC. It translates to CASSTGGWASSYEQYF. Full variable domain (missing parts from reference TRBV7-8 and TRBJ2-7): GAGVSQSPRYKVAKRGQDVALRCDPISGHVSLFWYQQALGQGPEFLTYFQNEAQLDKSGLPSDRFFAERPEGSVSTLKIQRTQQEDSAVYLCASSTGGWASSYEQYFGPGTRLTVT.

The chain is built from TRBV27 and TRBJ1-2, with 8 bases matching TRBD1. Germline V gene sequence: CDR1 MNHEY, CDR2 SMNVEV (reference sequence). J was trimmed by 6 bases and V by 5 bases; bases with no gene match: 5. This CDR3 has 13 amino acids. This CDR3 reads CASSTGTGHGYTF. The CDR3 DNA follows: TGTGCCAGCAGTACCGGGACAGGCCATGGCTACACCTTC.

The chain recombines TRBV29-1 with TRBJ2-3, with TRBD1 as a possible D gene (6 bases). Germline V gives CDR1 SQVTM, CDR2 ANQGSEA. V was clipped by 6 bases and J by 2 bases, with 27 bases between them. This CDR3 is built from 18 residues. The CDR3 region has the DNA TGCAGCGTCTCACCCCGGGACAAGGGGAATTTGAACACAGATACGCAGTATTTT. This translates into CSVSPRDKGNLNTDTQYF.

V is TRBV7-8 and J is TRBJ2-5; 7 nucleotides match TRBD2. CDR1 is SGHVS, CDR2 FQNEAQ, per germline. The CDR3 loop spans 15 amino acids. Losses at the gene ends were 0 bases for V and 11 bases for J; bases not matched to a gene: 12. The CDR3 here is CASSLALAGRGEQYF. DNA of the CDR3: TGTGCCAGCAGCTTAGCCCTTGCGGGGAGGGGTGAGCAGTACTTC.

This clonotype was found a few times. V gene TRBV5-8 combines with J gene TRBJ2-7, with 9 bases aligning to TRBD1. This CDR3 has 17 residues. Germline V gene lookup returns CDR1 SGHTS and CDR2 YDEGEE. Losses at the gene ends were 0 bases for V and 2 bases for J; bases not matched to a gene: 9. As DNA, the CDR3 is TGTGCCAGCAGCTTGGCCGTGGGACAGGGCGGGGCCTACGAGCAGTACTTC. Its translation is CASSLAVGQGGAYEQYF.